The source of this TCR beta chain is a study of PD-1 blockade in classical Hodgkin lymphoma. The time point here: newly diagnosed, previously untreated cHL patient sample. Newly diagnosed, untreated classical Hodgkin lymphoma PBMCs served as comparison. Repertoires were generated with immunoSEQ multiplex PCR, while TCRdb's copy carries only in-frame clones and drops some. The sample lists roughly 77,000 clones, over 90% occurring once. A word on this clone: Its antigen is unknown.

The study, taken as a whole, reports: Relative to healthy donors, newly diagnosed patients reportedly had lower baseline TCR diversity, which was reported as lower still in relapsed/refractory patients. Nothing has yet pinned down what causes the repertoire differences, possibly disease activity or prior therapy.

The TCR was taken from a human donor with classical Hodgkin lymphoma. The material sequenced was peripheral blood mononuclear cells (PBMCs).

The CDR3 spells CASRDDRGPEYF. The CDR3 DNA reads TGTGCCAGCCGGGACGACCGAGGGCCCGAGTACTTC. The J gene is TRBJ2-7, the V gene TRBV2; D is possibly TRBD1 or TRBD2 (5 bases each). The ends were cut back, 8 bases at V and 11 bases at J, with 19 bases in the middle. The V gene's germline CDR1 is SNHLY and CDR2 FYNNEI. The CDR3 spans 12 residues.